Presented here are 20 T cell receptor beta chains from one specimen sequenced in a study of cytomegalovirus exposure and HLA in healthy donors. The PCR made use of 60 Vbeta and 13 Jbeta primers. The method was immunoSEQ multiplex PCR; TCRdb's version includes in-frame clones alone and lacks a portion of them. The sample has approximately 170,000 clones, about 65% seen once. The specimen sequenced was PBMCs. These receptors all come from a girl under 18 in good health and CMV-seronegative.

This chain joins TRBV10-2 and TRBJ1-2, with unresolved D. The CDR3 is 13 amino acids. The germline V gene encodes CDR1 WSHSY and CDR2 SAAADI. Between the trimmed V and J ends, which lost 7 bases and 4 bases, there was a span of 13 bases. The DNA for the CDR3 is TGCGCCAGCACCCCAGACTTCTCCTATGGCTACACCTTC. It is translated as CASTPDFSYGYTF.

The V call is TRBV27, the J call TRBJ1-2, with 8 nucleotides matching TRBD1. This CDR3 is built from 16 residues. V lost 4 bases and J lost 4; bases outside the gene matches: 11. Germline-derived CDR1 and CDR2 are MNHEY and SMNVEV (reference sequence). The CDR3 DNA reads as TGTGCCAGCAGTTCCGCCCAACAGGGGGTTACCTATGGCTACACCTTC. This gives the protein CASSSAQQGVTYGYTF.

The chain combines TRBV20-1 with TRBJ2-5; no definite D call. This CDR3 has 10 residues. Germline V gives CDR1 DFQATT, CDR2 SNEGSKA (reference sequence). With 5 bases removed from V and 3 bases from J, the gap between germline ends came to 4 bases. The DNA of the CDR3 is TGCAGTGCTCCTAAAGAGACCCAGTACTTC. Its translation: CSAPKETQYF.

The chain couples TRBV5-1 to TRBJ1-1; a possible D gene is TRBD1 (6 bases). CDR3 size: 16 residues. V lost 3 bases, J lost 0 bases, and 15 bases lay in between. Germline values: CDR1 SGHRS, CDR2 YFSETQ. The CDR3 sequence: CASSSVSTGMNTEAFF. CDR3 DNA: TGCGCCAGCAGCTCCGTGAGTACAGGGATGAACACTGAAGCTTTCTTT.

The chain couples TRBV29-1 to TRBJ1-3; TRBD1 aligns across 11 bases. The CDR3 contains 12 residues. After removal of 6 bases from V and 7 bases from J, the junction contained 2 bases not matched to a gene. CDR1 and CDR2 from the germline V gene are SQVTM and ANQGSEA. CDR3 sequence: CSVGQGENTIYF. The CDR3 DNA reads TGCAGCGTGGGACAGGGGGAGAACACCATATATTTT. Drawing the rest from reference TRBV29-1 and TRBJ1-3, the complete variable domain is SAVISQKPSRDICQRGTSLTIQCQVDSQVTMMFWYRQQPGQSLTLIATANQGSEATYESGFVIDKFPISRPNLTFSTLTVSNMSPEDSSIYLCSVGQGENTIYFGEGSWLTVV.

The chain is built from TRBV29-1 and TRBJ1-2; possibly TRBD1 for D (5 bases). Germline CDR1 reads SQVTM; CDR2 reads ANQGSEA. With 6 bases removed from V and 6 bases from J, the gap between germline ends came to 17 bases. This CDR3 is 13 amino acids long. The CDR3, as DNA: TGCAGCGTACTCAGGAGGGGTGGCGATGGCTACACCTTC. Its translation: CSVLRRGGDGYTF.

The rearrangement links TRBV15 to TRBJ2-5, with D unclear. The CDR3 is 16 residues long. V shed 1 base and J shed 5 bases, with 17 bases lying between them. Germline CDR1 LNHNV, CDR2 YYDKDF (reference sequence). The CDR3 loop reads CATSRAKTPSSETQYF. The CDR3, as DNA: TGTGCCACCAGCAGAGCTAAAACGCCCTCCTCGGAGACCCAGTACTTC.

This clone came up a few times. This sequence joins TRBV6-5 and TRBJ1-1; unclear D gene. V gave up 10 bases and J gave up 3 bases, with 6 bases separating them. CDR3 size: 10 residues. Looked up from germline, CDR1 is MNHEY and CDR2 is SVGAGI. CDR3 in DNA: TGTGCCACCTACCACACTGAAGCTTTCTTT. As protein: CATYHTEAFF.

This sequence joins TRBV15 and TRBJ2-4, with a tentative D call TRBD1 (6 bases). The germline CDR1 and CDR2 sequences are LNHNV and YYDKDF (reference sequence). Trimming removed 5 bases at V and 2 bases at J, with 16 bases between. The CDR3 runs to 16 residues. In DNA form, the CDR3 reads TGTGCCACCAGCGGAGTCAGGGGTCGGACCAAAAACATTCAGTACTTC. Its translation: CATSGVRGRTKNIQYF.

The CDR3 region is CASSQTSGGPETQYF. The CDR3 DNA reads TGTGCCAGCAGCCAGACTAGCGGGGGGCCCGAGACCCAGTACTTC. The gene calls are TRBV6-5 and TRBJ2-5; TRBD2 agrees at 13 bases. Germline V CDR1 and CDR2: MNHEY, SVGAGI. CDR3 length: 15 residues. After removal of 6 bases from V and 5 bases from J, the junction contained 6 bases not matched to a gene.

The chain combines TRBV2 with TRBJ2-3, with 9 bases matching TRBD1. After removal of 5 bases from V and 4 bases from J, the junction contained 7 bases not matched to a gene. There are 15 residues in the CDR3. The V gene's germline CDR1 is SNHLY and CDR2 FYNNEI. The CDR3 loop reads CASSLDRGGADTQYF. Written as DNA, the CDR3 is TGTGCCAGCAGTTTGGACAGGGGAGGCGCAGATACGCAGTATTTT.

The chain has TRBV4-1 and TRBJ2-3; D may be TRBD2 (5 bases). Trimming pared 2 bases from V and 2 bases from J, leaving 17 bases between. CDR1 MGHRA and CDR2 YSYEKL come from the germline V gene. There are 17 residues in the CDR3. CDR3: CASSQLDSGYPTDTQYF. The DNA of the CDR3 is TGCGCCAGCAGCCAACTGGACTCTGGCTACCCCACAGATACGCAGTATTTT.

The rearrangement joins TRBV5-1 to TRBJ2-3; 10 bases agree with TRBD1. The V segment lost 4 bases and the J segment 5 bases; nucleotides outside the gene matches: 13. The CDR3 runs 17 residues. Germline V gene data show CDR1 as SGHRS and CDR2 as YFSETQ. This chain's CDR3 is CASSLWTGGFGRDTQYF. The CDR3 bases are TGCGCCAGCAGCCTGTGGACAGGGGGGTTTGGGAGAGATACGCAGTATTTT.

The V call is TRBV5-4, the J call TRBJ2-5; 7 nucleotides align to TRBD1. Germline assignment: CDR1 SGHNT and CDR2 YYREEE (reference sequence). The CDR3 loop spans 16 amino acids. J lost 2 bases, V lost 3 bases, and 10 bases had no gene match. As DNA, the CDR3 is TGTGCCAGCAGCTCCACTCCGACAGGGACACAAGAGACCCAGTACTTC. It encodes CASSSTPTGTQETQYF.

The CDR3 DNA reads TGTGCCAGCAGCGTAGGAGAGGCACTGGCGAATGAAAAACTGTTTTTT. It translates to CASSVGEALANEKLFF. This rearrangement joins TRBV9 to TRBJ1-4; D remains unclear. The CDR3 is 16 amino acids. V lost 0 bases, J lost 5 bases, and 14 bases lay in between. Germline CDR1 and CDR2: SGDLS and YYNGEE.

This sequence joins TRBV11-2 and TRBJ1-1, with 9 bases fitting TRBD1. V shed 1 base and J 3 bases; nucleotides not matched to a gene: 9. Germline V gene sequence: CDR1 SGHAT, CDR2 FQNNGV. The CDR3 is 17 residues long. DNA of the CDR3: TGTGCCAGCAGCTTAGTCAGGCTTGGGGACAGGGACACTGAAGCTTTCTTT. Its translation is CASSLVRLGDRDTEAFF.

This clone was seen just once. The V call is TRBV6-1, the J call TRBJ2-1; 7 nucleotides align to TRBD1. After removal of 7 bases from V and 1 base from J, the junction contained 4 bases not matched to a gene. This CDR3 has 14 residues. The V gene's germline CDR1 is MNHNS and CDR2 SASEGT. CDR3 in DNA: TGTGCCAGCAATAGGGGGCTATCCTACAATGAGCAGTTCTTC. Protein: CASNRGLSYNEQFF.

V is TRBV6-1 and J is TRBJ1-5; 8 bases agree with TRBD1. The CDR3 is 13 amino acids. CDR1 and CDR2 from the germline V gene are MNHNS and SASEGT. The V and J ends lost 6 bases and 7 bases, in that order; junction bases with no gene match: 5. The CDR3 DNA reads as TGTGCCAGCAGGTCAGGGGGCGGACAGCCCCAGCATTTT. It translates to CASRSGGGQPQHF.

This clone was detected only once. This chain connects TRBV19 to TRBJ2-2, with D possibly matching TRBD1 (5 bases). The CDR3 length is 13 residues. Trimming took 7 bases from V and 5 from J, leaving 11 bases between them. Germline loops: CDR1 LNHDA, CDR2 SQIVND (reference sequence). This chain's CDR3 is CASNAGWTGELFF. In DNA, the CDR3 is TGTGCCAGTAACGCAGGGTGGACCGGGGAGCTGTTTTTT. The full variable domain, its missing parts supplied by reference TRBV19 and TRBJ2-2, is DGGITQSPKYLFRKEGQNVTLSCEQNLNHDAMYWYRQDPGQGLRLIYYSQIVNDFQKGDIAEGYSVSREKKESFPLTVTSAQKNPTAFYLCASNAGWTGELFFGEGSRLTVL.

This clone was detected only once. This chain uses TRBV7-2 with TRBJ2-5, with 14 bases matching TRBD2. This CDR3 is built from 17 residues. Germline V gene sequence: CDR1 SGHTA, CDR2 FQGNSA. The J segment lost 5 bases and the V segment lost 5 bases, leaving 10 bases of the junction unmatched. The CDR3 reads CASSLGTSGGLGETQYF. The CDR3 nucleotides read TGTGCCAGCAGCCTCGGGACTAGCGGGGGTCTGGGGGAGACCCAGTACTTC.